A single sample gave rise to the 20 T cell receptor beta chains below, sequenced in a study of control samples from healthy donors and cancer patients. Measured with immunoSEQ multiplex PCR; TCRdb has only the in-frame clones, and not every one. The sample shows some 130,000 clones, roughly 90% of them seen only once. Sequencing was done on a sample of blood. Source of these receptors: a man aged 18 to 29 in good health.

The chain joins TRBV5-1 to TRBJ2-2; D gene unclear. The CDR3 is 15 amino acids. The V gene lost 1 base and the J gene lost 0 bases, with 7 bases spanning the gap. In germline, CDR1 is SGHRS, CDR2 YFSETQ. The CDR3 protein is CASSLRPSNTGELFF. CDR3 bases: TGCGCCAGCAGCTTGAGACCCTCGAACACCGGGGAGCTGTTTTTT.

CDR3 coding DNA: TGTGCCAGTACCGGGACAGGGGGCTTCCAGCCCCAGCATTTT. As protein: CASTGTGGFQPQHF. The chain recombines TRBV2 with TRBJ1-5; 12 bases match TRBD1. Germline-derived CDR1 and CDR2 are SNHLY and FYNNEI. The CDR3 spans 14 residues. J lost 7 bases, V lost 9 bases, and 7 bases had no gene match. Filled out from reference TRBV2 and TRBJ1-5, the complete variable domain reads EPEVTQTPSHQVTQMGQEVILRCVPISNHLYFYWYRQILGQKVEFLVSFYNNEISEKSEIFDDQFSVERPDGSNFTLKIRSTKLEDSAMYFCASTGTGGFQPQHFGDGTRLSIL.

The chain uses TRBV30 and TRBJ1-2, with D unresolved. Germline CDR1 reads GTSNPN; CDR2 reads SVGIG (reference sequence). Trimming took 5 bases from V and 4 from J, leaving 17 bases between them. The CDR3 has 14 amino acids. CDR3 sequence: CAWAWRSTVYGYTF. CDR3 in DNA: TGTGCCTGGGCCTGGCGGAGTACAGTCTATGGCTACACCTTC.

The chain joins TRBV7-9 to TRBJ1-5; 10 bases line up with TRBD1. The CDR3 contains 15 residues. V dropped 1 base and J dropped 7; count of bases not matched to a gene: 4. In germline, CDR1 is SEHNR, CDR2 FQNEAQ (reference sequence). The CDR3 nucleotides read TGTGCCAGCAGCTTAGGACAGGGGGCTCCGCAGCCCCAGCATTTT. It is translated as CASSLGQGAPQPQHF.

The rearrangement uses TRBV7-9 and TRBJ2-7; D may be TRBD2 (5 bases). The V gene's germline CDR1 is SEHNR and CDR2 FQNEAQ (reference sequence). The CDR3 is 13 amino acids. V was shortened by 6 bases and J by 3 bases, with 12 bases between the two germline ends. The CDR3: CASSRTGNYEQYF. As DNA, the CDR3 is TGTGCCAGCAGTCGGACGGGGAACTACGAGCAGTACTTC.

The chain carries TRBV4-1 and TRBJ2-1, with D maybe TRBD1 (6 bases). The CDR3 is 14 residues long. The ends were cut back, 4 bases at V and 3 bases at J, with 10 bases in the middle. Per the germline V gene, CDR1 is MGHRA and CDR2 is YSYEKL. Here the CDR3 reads CASSRRDNYNEQFF. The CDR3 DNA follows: TGCGCCAGCAGCCGCCGGGACAACTACAATGAGCAGTTCTTC.

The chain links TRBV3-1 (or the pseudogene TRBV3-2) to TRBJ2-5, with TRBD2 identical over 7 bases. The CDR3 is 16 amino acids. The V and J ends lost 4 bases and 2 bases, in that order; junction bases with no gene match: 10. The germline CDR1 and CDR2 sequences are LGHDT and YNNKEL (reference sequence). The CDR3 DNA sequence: TGTGCCAGCAGCCCGAGGGGAGGGAGCGATCAAGAGACCCAGTACTTC. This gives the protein CASSPRGGSDQETQYF.

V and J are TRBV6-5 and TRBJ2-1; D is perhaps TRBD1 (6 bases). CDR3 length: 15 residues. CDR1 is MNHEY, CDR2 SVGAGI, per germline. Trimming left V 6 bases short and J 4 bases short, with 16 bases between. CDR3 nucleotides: TGTGCCAGCAGATCCACAGGGTGGAAGTACAATGAGCAGTTCTTC. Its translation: CASRSTGWKYNEQFF.

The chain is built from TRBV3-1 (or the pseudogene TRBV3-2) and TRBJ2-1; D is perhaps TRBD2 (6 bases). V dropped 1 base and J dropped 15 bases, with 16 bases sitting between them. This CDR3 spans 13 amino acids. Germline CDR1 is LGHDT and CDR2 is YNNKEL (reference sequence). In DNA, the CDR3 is TGTGCCAGCAGCCAAGTCCTCGGGAGCCTGCCGTTCTTC. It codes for CASSQVLGSLPFF.

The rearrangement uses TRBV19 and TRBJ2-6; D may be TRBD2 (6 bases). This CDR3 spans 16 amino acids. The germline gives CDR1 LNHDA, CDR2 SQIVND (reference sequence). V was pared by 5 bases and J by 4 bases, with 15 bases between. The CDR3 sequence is CASSPRRASGANVLTF. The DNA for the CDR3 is TGTGCCAGTAGTCCTCGGAGGGCCTCCGGGGCCAACGTCCTGACTTTC.

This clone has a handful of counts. CDR3 sequence: CASSLAPGGPFQETQYF. DNA for the CDR3: TGCGCCAGCAGCTTGGCCCCAGGGGGTCCCTTCCAAGAGACCCAGTACTTC. The chain carries TRBV5-1 and TRBJ2-5, with 7 positions matching TRBD1. This CDR3 is built from 17 residues. The germline V gene has CDR1 SGHRS and CDR2 YFSETQ. Germline trimming cut 0 bases from V and 1 base from J; bases unmatched to any gene: 9.

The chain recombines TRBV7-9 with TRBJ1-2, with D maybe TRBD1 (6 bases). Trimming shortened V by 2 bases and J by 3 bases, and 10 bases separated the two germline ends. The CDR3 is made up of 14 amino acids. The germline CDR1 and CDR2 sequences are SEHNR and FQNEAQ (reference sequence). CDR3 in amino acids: CASSLLRTDYGYTF. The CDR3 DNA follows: TGTGCCAGCAGCTTATTGAGGACAGACTATGGCTACACCTTC.

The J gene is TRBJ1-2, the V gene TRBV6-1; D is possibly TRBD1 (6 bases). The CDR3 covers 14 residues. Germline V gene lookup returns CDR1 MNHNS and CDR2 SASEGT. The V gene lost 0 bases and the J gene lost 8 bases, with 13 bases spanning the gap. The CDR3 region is CASSEARGREGYTF. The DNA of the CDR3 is TGTGCCAGCAGTGAAGCGCGGGGGCGTGAAGGCTACACCTTC.

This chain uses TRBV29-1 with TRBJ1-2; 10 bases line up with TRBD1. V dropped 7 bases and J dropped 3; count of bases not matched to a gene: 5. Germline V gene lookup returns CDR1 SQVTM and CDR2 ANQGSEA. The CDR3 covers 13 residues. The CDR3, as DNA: TGCAGCGCGACAGGGGGCTCGGACTATGGCTACACCTTC. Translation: CSATGGSDYGYTF.

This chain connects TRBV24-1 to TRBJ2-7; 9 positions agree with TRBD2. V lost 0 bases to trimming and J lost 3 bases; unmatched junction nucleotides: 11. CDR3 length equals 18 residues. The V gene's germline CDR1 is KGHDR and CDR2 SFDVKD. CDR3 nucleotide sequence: TGTGCCACCAGTGATTTGATAACAGCGGGGGGCCCATGCTACGAGCAGTACTTC. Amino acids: CATSDLITAGGPCYEQYF.

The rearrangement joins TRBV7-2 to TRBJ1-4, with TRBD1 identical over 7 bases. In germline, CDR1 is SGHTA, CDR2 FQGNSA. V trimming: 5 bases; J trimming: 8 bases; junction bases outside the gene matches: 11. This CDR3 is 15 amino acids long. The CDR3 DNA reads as TGTGCCAGCAGCCTAGGGGGCAGCCCGGGAGAAAAACTGTTTTTT. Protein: CASSLGGSPGEKLFF.

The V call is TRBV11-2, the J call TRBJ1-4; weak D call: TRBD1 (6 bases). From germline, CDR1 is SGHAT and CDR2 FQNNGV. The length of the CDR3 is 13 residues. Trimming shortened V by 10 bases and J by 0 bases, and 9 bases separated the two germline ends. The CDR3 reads CATGATTNEKLFF. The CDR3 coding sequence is TGTGCCACAGGGGCGACAACTAATGAAAAACTGTTTTTT.

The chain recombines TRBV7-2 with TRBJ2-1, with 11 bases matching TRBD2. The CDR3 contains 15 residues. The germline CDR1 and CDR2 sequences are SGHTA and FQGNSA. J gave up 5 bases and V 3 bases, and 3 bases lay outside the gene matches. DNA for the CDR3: TGTGCCAGCAGCTTCGCTAGCGGGGGGCACAATGAGCAGTTCTTC. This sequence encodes CASSFASGGHNEQFF.

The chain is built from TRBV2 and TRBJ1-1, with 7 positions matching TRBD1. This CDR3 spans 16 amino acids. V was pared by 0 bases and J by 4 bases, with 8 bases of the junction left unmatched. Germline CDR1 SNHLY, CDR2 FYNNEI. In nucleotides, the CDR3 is TGTGCCAGCAGTGAAGCGGACACAGGGGCTTTCACTGAAGCTTTCTTT. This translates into CASSEADTGAFTEAFF.

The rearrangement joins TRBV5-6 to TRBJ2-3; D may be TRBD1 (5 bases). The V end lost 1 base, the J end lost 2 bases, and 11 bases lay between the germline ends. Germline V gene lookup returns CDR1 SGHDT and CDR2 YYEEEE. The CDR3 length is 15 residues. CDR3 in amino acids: CASSLSIGVTDTQYF. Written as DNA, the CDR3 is TGTGCCAGCAGCTTGTCCATAGGGGTCACAGATACGCAGTATTTT.